The rows below give T cell receptor beta chains drawn from one sample of a study of T cells after yellow fever vaccination. One entry per CDR3 protein, called by TCRdb with MiXCR from the 5' RACE reads. The sample comprises some 240,000 distinct CDR3 sequences, around 4.9% of which are singletons, and about 3.5% rests with the top ten. The sample in question was CD4+ T cells sorted from PBMCs, obtained on the day of the yellow fever booster vaccination. The source is a man between 18 and 29 years old who received the YFV17D yellow fever vaccine. The conserved cysteine and the conserved F or W are not part of the CDR3 here. The order of the fields is J gene, V gene, CDR3 protein.

>TRBJ1-4|TRBV12-3/TRBV12-4
ASREGGNEKLF
>TRBJ1-5|TRBV29-1
SVGDRGNQPQH
>TRBJ2-1|TRBV7-2
ASSLRWNEQF
>TRBJ2-5|TRBV5-1
ASRGQGAGETQY
>TRBJ1-3|TRBV12-5
ASGLGNTIY
>TRBJ1-5|TRBV7-2
ASSRTTNQPQH
>TRBJ2-6|TRBV7-3
ASSSGRHSGANVLT
>TRBJ2-3|TRBV5-1
ASRIDPSDTQY
>TRBJ1-6|TRBV27
ASSYRIQGVNSPLH
>TRBJ1-1|TRBV12-3/TRBV12-4
ASSLAGNRNTEAF
>TRBJ1-3|TRBV6-6
ASSYSRTEGNTIY
>TRBJ2-7|TRBV29-1
SANSPPRPEQY
>TRBJ2-3|TRBV24-1
ATSDGRDGGTDTQY
>TRBJ2-1|TRBV20-1
SARDVRAEKQF
>TRBJ2-2|TRBV10-3
AISDQRVTGELF
>TRBJ1-1|TRBV18
ASSPSIDGTEAF
>TRBJ1-4|TRBV5-1
ASSPDRPSQKLF
>TRBJ1-5|TRBV12-5
ASGIESPNQPQH
>TRBJ2-3|TRBV28
ASRVAGGSVDTQY
>TRBJ2-5|TRBV2
ASSYGAGRETQY
>TRBJ1-1|TRBV5-1
ASSPDSNTEAF
>TRBJ1-2|TRBV4-1
ASSQGVLQGNYGYT
>TRBJ2-3|TRBV20-1
SARDFRTTGASTDTQY
>TRBJ1-5|TRBV7-2
ASSWTTGSNQPQH
>TRBJ2-7|TRBV12-3/TRBV12-4
ASSPQRLGYEQY
>TRBJ2-3|TRBV4-3
ASSQGAGTSVGTQY
>TRBJ1-1|TRBV7-9
ASSLFPELTEAF
>TRBJ1-6|TRBV6-5
ASSRTDGDSPLH
>TRBJ2-5|TRBV5-1
ASSFGLAGAGGLEETQY
>TRBJ2-1|TRBV3-1
ASSSALVSYNEQF
>TRBJ2-1|TRBV5-1
ASSVTTGTRAYNEQF
>TRBJ1-2|TRBV6-5
ASSSTNYGYT
>TRBJ1-1|TRBV10-1
ASTLGQNTEAF
>TRBJ1-3|TRBV28
ASSLAGAAGNTIY
>TRBJ1-5|TRBV15
ATSTHRGGSNQPQH
>TRBJ2-2|TRBV5-1
ASSGTSGGANTGELF
>TRBJ1-2|TRBV12-3/TRBV12-4
ASSYRPTKTYGYT
>TRBJ1-1|TRBV11-2
ASSLDGYTEAF
>TRBJ2-2|TRBV15
ATSRGGENTGELF
>TRBJ2-3|TRBV5-1
ASSPRTGISDTQY
>TRBJ2-3|TRBV24-1
ATSTAKGGTDTQY
>TRBJ2-1|TRBV11-2
ASSVTGDSYNEQF
>TRBJ2-1|TRBV5-1
ASSAGLAGGSSYNEQF
>TRBJ1-2|TRBV4-3
ASSQDYGIRYGYT
>TRBJ1-1|TRBV7-9
ASRQTSNTEAF
>TRBJ2-1|TRBV18
ASFGLAGNEQF
>TRBJ2-3|TRBV2
ASSDRADTQY
>TRBJ1-6|TRBV12-3/TRBV12-4
ASSLDREGRALH
>TRBJ2-3|TRBV7-2
ASSPWADTQY